This is a list of T cell receptor beta chains from one sample in a study of CD8 T cells in ankylosing spondylitis. Each CDR3 protein gets one entry after TCRdb re-called the 5' RACE reads with MiXCR. The table records some 450,000 distinct CDR3 sequences, under 20% of them present only once. What was sequenced was blood, either unsorted or a sorted T cell fraction (not recorded which). All receptors derive from a male donor with ankylosing spondylitis. The CDR3 runs from the conserved cysteine through the conserved F or W. Each record gives: V gene, clone size, D gene, J gene, CDR3 DNA, CDR3 protein. The D gene is left open where the match is weak. The size field is filled for only some rows; it gives once, few, many or a size class.

V gene: TRBV2
clone size: few
D gene: .
J gene: TRBJ1-1
CDR3 DNA: TGTGCCAGCAATAAGGGCAGTTATGAAGCTTTCTTT
CDR3 protein: CASNKGSYEAFF

V gene: TRBV19
clone size: few
D gene: TRBD1
J gene: TRBJ1-1
CDR3 DNA: TGTGCCAGTAGTCAGGACAGGGCGTTCACTGAAGCTTTCTTT
CDR3 protein: CASSQDRAFTEAFF

V gene: TRBV6-5
clone size: few
D gene: TRBD2
J gene: TRBJ2-1
CDR3 DNA: TGTGCCAGCAGTTACACAAAACAACAGCGGGAGTACAATGAGCAGTTCTTC
CDR3 protein: CASSYTKQQREYNEQFF

V gene: TRBV28
clone size: .
D gene: TRBD2
J gene: TRBJ2-1
CDR3 DNA: TGTGCCAGCAGTTTGAAGACTAGCGGGAGAAATGAGCAGTTCTTC
CDR3 protein: CASSLKTSGRNEQFF

V gene: TRBV11-2
clone size: .
D gene: .
J gene: TRBJ2-5
CDR3 DNA: TGTGCCAGCAGCTTAGAGGGGAGGGACAGCCAAGAGACCCAGTACTTC
CDR3 protein: CASSLEGRDSQETQYF

V gene: TRBV12-3/TRBV12-4
clone size: many
D gene: .
J gene: TRBJ2-7
CDR3 DNA: TGTGCCAGCAGTAATACGTGGGGGGTCTACGAGCAGTACTTC
CDR3 protein: CASSNTWGVYEQYF

V gene: TRBV6-1
clone size: .
D gene: .
J gene: TRBJ1-6
CDR3 DNA: TGTGCCAGCAGTCCCCAGGACAGTTATAATTCACCCCTCCACTTT
CDR3 protein: CASSPQDSYNSPLHF

V gene: TRBV11-2
clone size: .
D gene: .
J gene: TRBJ1-1
CDR3 DNA: TGTGCCAGCAGCTTGGACGGACAGTTAAACACTGAAGCTTTCTTT
CDR3 protein: CASSLDGQLNTEAFF

V gene: TRBV5-1
clone size: many
D gene: TRBD1
J gene: TRBJ1-3
CDR3 DNA: TGCGCCAGCAGCAGCGGGACAGGCGGAAACACCATATATTTT
CDR3 protein: CASSSGTGGNTIYF

V gene: TRBV9
clone size: few
D gene: .
J gene: TRBJ1-5
CDR3 DNA: TGTGCCAGCAGTCGGGACGGTGATAGCAATCAGCCCCAGCATTTT
CDR3 protein: CASSRDGDSNQPQHF

V gene: TRBV28
clone size: .
D gene: .
J gene: TRBJ1-1
CDR3 DNA: TGTGCCAGCAGTTCCCCCAACAGGGAAGAAGCTTTCTTT
CDR3 protein: CASSSPNREEAFF